This T cell receptor (beta chain) was found in a study of blood T cells in healthy people across ages. Study-level findings and limits: Researchers said unsorted PBMCs prevented a conclusive naive versus antigen-experienced comparison. TCR beta diversity, measured per million T cells, fell in a roughly linear way with age.

There were at least 6 micrograms of total RNA extracted from every sample. This CDR3 is 15 amino acids long. V was trimmed by 6 bases and J by 2 bases, leaving 13 bases between them. Germline CDR1 is SGHAT and CDR2 is FQNNGV. Notes on this clonotype: Its matching antigen is unknown.

Primed by a sample-barcoded 5' primer and a J-beta primer mix, a second PCR proceeded for 7 to 11 cycles. Via MiXCR, TCRdb re-called the 5' RACE reads, giving one row per CDR3 protein. The table lists around 500,000 distinct CDR3 sequences, approximately 26% of them singletons. The same data also contributed to another study, on T cells of mothers and their children. That source adds: Mothers yielded over 8.5 million CDR3 reads, children some 3 million each.

The specimen was blood. The chain couples TRBV11-2 to TRBJ1-4; D is ambiguous. The receptor was derived from a boy between 2 and 10 years old in good health. CDR3 in DNA: TGTGCCAGCAGTCGACAATGGGTTACTAATGAAAAACTGTTTTTT. Translating it yields CASSRQWVTNEKLFF.